The 30 T cell receptor beta chains reported below all come from one sample, sequenced in a study of cytomegalovirus exposure and HLA in healthy donors. A multiplex PCR was run with 60 Vbeta primers and 13 Jbeta primers. Profiled with immunoSEQ multiplex PCR; TCRdb holds only in-frame clones, not every one. The sample lists 200,000 or so clones; more than 60% were seen once. Sequenced material: PBMCs. The receptors come from a girl aged 2-9 years in good health and CMV-seronegative.

The rearrangement uses TRBV5-1 and TRBJ2-1; TRBD2 matches at 12 bases. The CDR3 extends over 18 amino acids. Germline-derived CDR1 and CDR2 are SGHRS and YFSETQ. Trimming cost V 3 bases and J 4 bases; bases outside gene matches: 11. The CDR3 sequence: CASSSGTSGRPVYNEQFF. The DNA for the CDR3 is TGCGCCAGCAGCTCCGGGACTAGCGGGCGCCCTGTGTACAATGAGCAGTTCTTC.

The chain couples TRBV11-1 to TRBJ2-7, with 9 bases aligning to TRBD1. J was trimmed by 2 bases and V by 3 bases; bases with no gene match: 5. Germline CDR1 reads SGHAT; CDR2 reads FQDESV (reference sequence). This CDR3 contains 15 residues. The CDR3, as DNA: TGTGCCAGCAGCTTTGGACAGGGGCGAACCTACGAGCAGTACTTC. Translating gives CASSFGQGRTYEQYF. Full variable domain (rest looked up from reference TRBV11-1 and TRBJ2-7): EAEVAQSPRYKITEKSQAVAFWCDPISGHATLYWYRQILGQGPELLVQFQDESVVDDSQLPKDRFSAERLKGVDSTLKIQPAELGDSAMYLCASSFGQGRTYEQYFGPGTRLTVT.

This chain uses TRBV7-9 with TRBJ1-1, with D perhaps matching TRBD1 (6 bases). The germline CDR1 and CDR2 sequences are SEHNR and FQNEAQ (reference sequence). The CDR3 runs to 13 residues. V lost 6 bases and J lost 5, with 13 bases in between. For the CDR3, the DNA is TGTGCCAGCAGTTCAGGGGAACTGACTGAAGCTTTCTTT. Its protein is CASSSGELTEAFF.

This chain connects TRBV18 to TRBJ2-1; the match to TRBD1 covers 7 bases. The length of the CDR3 is 17 residues. Trimming cost V 3 bases and J 2 bases; bases outside gene matches: 10. Per germline, CDR1 KGHSH and CDR2 LQKENI. The chain's CDR3 is CASSPPNRGPTYNEQFF. CDR3 nucleotides: TGTGCCAGCTCACCGCCAAACAGGGGCCCCACCTACAATGAGCAGTTCTTC.

This clone showed up just once. This chain uses TRBV28 with TRBJ2-7; 10 bases match TRBD2. Losses at the gene ends were 11 bases for V and 4 bases for J; bases not matched to a gene: 8. The CDR3 consists of 13 residues. Germline lookup yields CDR1 MDHEN and CDR2 SYDVKM. CDR3 region: CACLAGGGYEQYF. The CDR3, as DNA: TGTGCCTGCTTAGCGGGAGGAGGGTACGAGCAGTACTTC.

As to this clone: Other DNA sequences from this sample encode an identical CDR3 as well. The V gene is TRBV5-1, the J gene TRBJ1-1; 7 nucleotides line up with TRBD1. Germline CDR1 SGHRS, CDR2 YFSETQ. The CDR3 is made up of 14 amino acids. Trimming removed 2 bases from V and 1 base from J; junction bases left unmatched: 2. This CDR3 reads CASSLGTANTEAFF. In DNA form, the CDR3 reads TGCGCCAGCAGCTTAGGGACAGCGAACACTGAAGCTTTCTTT.

The chain employs TRBV4-1 and TRBJ1-2, with 7 bases that match TRBD1. After removal of 0 bases from V and 2 bases from J, the junction contained 6 bases not matched to a gene. Germline V gene sequence: CDR1 MGHRA, CDR2 YSYEKL. The CDR3 is made up of 16 amino acids. The CDR3 reads CASSQEERGLNYGYTF. The CDR3 DNA reads TGCGCCAGCAGCCAAGAAGAGAGGGGGCTCAACTATGGCTACACCTTC.

The chain recombines TRBV7-8 with TRBJ1-1; the D gene is possibly TRBD1 (5 bases). V dropped 7 bases and J dropped 7 bases, with 10 bases sitting between them. The V gene's germline CDR1 is SGHVS and CDR2 FQNEAQ. The CDR3 has 11 residues. Written as DNA, the CDR3 is TGTGCCAGCACCCCGGGGGGTGAAGCTTTCTTT. Its translation: CASTPGGEAFF.

This clone has just a few counts. The rearrangement uses TRBV6-6 and TRBJ2-5; TRBD2 matches at 9 bases. The J call may be incorrect, as the DNA end agrees better with TRBJ2-7. The CDR3 consists of 15 residues. Looked up from germline, CDR1 is MNHNY and CDR2 is SVGAGI (reference sequence). CDR3 nucleotide sequence: TGTGCCAGCAGTCGTAGCGGGAGAGCAGGCTCCGAGCAGTACTTC. The encoded protein is CASSRSGRAGSEQYF.

This clone was observed once. V and J are TRBV18 and TRBJ1-1; TRBD1 agrees at 9 bases. Germline values: CDR1 KGHSH, CDR2 LQKENI. This CDR3 is 17 amino acids long. The V and J ends lost 6 bases and 3 bases, in that order; junction bases with no gene match: 14. The CDR3 DNA sequence: TGTGCCAGCTCTGGACAGGGGTGGATTAAAAGATACACTGAAGCTTTCTTT. This gives the protein CASSGQGWIKRYTEAFF.

This clone came up a few times. The V and J genes are TRBV6-1 and TRBJ1-2; TRBD1 is a possible D gene (5 bases). Trimming took off 8 bases at V and 4 bases at J, with 14 bases between the two ends. From germline, CDR1 is MNHNS and CDR2 SASEGT. This CDR3 has 13 amino acids. Written as DNA, the CDR3 is TGTGCCAGCGAGCGGGGCGGGGGCTATGGCTACACCTTC. This gives the protein CASERGGGYGYTF.

CDR3 sequence (DNA): TGTGCCAGCAGTGAGCTTGGGGGCGCAGATACGCAGTATTTT. Residues: CASSELGGADTQYF. The chain has TRBV6-1 and TRBJ2-3, with TRBD1 as a possible D gene (6 bases). The CDR3 runs to 14 residues. The ends were cut back, 3 bases at V and 4 bases at J, with 11 bases in the middle. Germline loops: CDR1 MNHNS, CDR2 SASEGT.

The chain employs TRBV2 and TRBJ1-5, with D unresolved. This CDR3 comprises 13 residues. V lost 2 bases to trimming and J lost 7 bases, with 9 bases between them. Germline lookup yields CDR1 SNHLY and CDR2 FYNNEI. CDR3 DNA: TGTGCCAGCAGTGAAAACGCCGGGCAGCCCCAGCATTTT. The encoded protein is CASSENAGQPQHF.

The rearrangement joins TRBV13 to TRBJ2-3; 14 bases align to TRBD2. V lost 2 bases to trimming and J lost 4 bases; unmatched junction nucleotides: 2. The CDR3 has 16 amino acids. Germline CDR1 and CDR2: PRHDT and FYEKMQ (reference sequence). CDR3 in amino acids: CASSLQTSGRADTQYF. CDR3 sequence (DNA): TGTGCCAGCAGCTTACAGACTAGCGGGAGGGCAGATACGCAGTATTTT.

The chain recombines TRBV5-6 with TRBJ1-2, with D maybe TRBD1 (5 bases). The V gene's germline CDR1 is SGHDT and CDR2 YYEEEE. The CDR3 sequence is 16 residues long. The V and J ends lost 3 bases and 8 bases respectively, with 23 bases between them. The chain's CDR3 is CASSSSLGGFLIGYTF. In DNA form, the CDR3 reads TGTGCCAGCAGCTCCTCCCTCGGGGGGTTTTTAATCGGCTACACCTTC.

The chain links TRBV14 to TRBJ2-1; 16 bases line up with TRBD2. This CDR3 spans 17 amino acids. The V segment lost 0 bases and the J segment 9 bases; nucleotides outside the gene matches: 5. Per germline, CDR1 SGHDN and CDR2 FVKESK. The CDR3 DNA follows: TGTGCCAGCAGCCAAGACGGGACTAGCGGGAGGGCCGTTGAGCAGTTCTTC. This gives the protein CASSQDGTSGRAVEQFF.

Only a few counts were recorded for this clone. The rearrangement uses TRBV5-6 and TRBJ1-2; D is perhaps TRBD1 (6 bases). Trimming left V 4 bases short and J 4 bases short, with 17 bases between. Germline loops: CDR1 SGHDT, CDR2 YYEEEE. The CDR3 loop spans 15 amino acids. The CDR3 coding sequence is TGTGCCAGCAGCCCCTTGGGGGGGGCTGGCTATGGCTACACCTTC. Its translation: CASSPLGGAGYGYTF.

V usage is TRBV30 and J usage is TRBJ1-1; D is possibly TRBD1 (5 bases). Trimming removed 0 bases at V and 8 bases at J, with 10 bases between. CDR3 length: 12 amino acids. Germline V gives CDR1 GTSNPN, CDR2 SVGIG (reference sequence). The CDR3 is CAWSVTAGEAFF. CDR3 DNA: TGTGCCTGGAGTGTAACGGCAGGGGAAGCTTTCTTT.

The chain combines TRBV25-1 with TRBJ2-1, with D perhaps matching TRBD2 (6 bases). From germline, CDR1 is MGHDK and CDR2 SYGVNS. V lost 5 bases to trimming and J lost 2 bases, with 19 bases between them. This CDR3 has 17 amino acids. CDR3 sequence: CASSTRGRPQPYNEQFF. The CDR3, as DNA: TGTGCCAGCAGTACGCGGGGACGGCCCCAACCCTACAATGAGCAGTTCTTC.

A few counts support this clone. The chain has TRBV5-1 and TRBJ2-7; D may be TRBD2 (6 bases). This CDR3 has 14 amino acids. Germline V gene sequence: CDR1 SGHRS, CDR2 YFSETQ. V was pared by 4 bases and J by 5 bases, with 16 bases between. This chain's CDR3 is CASSQGGDINEQYF. The CDR3 coding sequence is TGCGCCAGCAGCCAGGGCGGGGATATTAACGAGCAGTACTTC.

This sequence joins TRBV6-1 and TRBJ1-1; 8 bases map to TRBD1. The CDR3 sequence is 15 residues long. Unmatched junction bases numbered 10, after V lost 7 bases and J lost 3 bases. Germline loops: CDR1 MNHNS, CDR2 SASEGT. This CDR3 reads CASTQGAAGDTEAFF. DNA for the CDR3: TGTGCCAGCACTCAGGGGGCAGCAGGGGACACTGAAGCTTTCTTT.

V usage is TRBV2 and J usage is TRBJ1-6, with TRBD1 identical over 7 bases. Looked up from germline, CDR1 is SNHLY and CDR2 is FYNNEI. The CDR3 sequence is 17 residues long. J lost 7 bases, V lost 7 bases, and 16 bases had no gene match. The CDR3 nucleotides are TGTGCCAGCACGTTCGGGCAGGGGGTGGCGGGGAATTCACCCCTCCACTTT. The encoded protein is CASTFGQGVAGNSPLHF.

This chain joins TRBV11-2 and TRBJ1-6; D perhaps matches TRBD1 (5 bases). Deletions cut 1 base from V and 6 bases from J, with 16 bases between. Germline CDR1 and CDR2: SGHAT and FQNNGV. This CDR3 contains 17 residues. CDR3 in amino acids: CASSLVGVQGLNSPLHF. The CDR3 DNA reads as TGTGCCAGCAGCTTAGTTGGGGTCCAGGGTCTTAATTCACCCCTCCACTTT. The entire variable domain, with the rest obtained from reference TRBV11-2 and TRBJ1-6, is as follows: EAGVAQSPRYKIIEKRQSVAFWCNPISGHATLYWYQQILGQGPKLLIQFQNNGVVDDSQLPKDRFSAERLKGVDSTLKIQPAKLEDSAVYLCASSLVGVQGLNSPLHFGNGTRLTVT.

The rearrangement joins TRBV19 to TRBJ2-1; possible D gene TRBD1, 6 bases. CDR3 size: 15 residues. Germline V gives CDR1 LNHDA, CDR2 SQIVND (reference sequence). Trimming took off 1 base at V and 8 bases at J, with 15 bases between the two ends. The CDR3 nucleotides read TGTGCCAGTAGTATAGTCGAACAGGGATGGCATGAGCAGTTCTTC. Translation gives CASSIVEQGWHEQFF.

The chain couples TRBV7-6 to TRBJ2-5, with TRBD1 matching 10 bases. Germline V gives CDR1 SGHVS, CDR2 FNYEAQ. This CDR3 is 16 amino acids long. The J segment lost 0 bases and the V segment lost 1 base, leaving 2 bases of the junction unmatched. The CDR3 is CASSLVGQGYQETQYF. The DNA for the CDR3 is TGTGCCAGCAGCTTAGTGGGACAGGGGTACCAAGAGACCCAGTACTTC.

This clone appeared a few times. The chain joins TRBV4-2 to TRBJ2-3; TRBD1 matches at 9 bases. Germline V gives CDR1 LGHNA, CDR2 YNFKEQ. V shed 1 base and J 3 bases; nucleotides not matched to a gene: 14. This CDR3 has 19 amino acids. CDR3 bases: TGTGCCAGCAGCCAAGGAGGGACAGGGATTGGTTTAAGGACAGATACGCAGTATTTT. This translates into CASSQGGTGIGLRTDTQYF.

The rearrangement joins TRBV9 to TRBJ1-1; D unresolved. This CDR3 has 15 residues. Germline assignment: CDR1 SGDLS and CDR2 YYNGEE. V was clipped by 2 bases and J by 3 bases, with 14 bases between them. The CDR3 here is CASSVGPGLDTEAFF. The DNA of the CDR3 is TGTGCCAGCAGCGTGGGCCCTGGATTGGACACTGAAGCTTTCTTT.

The chain is built from TRBV6-5 and TRBJ2-7; 11 nucleotides agree with TRBD2. The germline CDR1 and CDR2 sequences are MNHEY and SVGAGI. V was pared by 6 bases and J by 1 base, with 5 bases of the junction left unmatched. This CDR3 has 15 residues. CDR3 in amino acids: CASRPASGGSYEQYF. DNA of the CDR3: TGTGCCAGCAGGCCCGCTAGCGGGGGGTCCTACGAGCAGTACTTC.

The chain joins TRBV6-5 to TRBJ1-1; 8 bases match TRBD1. Trimming removed 6 bases from V and 4 bases from J; junction bases left unmatched: 7. This CDR3 has 14 amino acids. Germline CDR1 reads MNHEY; CDR2 reads SVGAGI. CDR3 sequence: CASSPGTGITEAFF. The DNA of the CDR3 is TGTGCCAGCAGCCCCGGGACAGGAATCACTGAAGCTTTCTTT.

V gene TRBV25-1 combines with J gene TRBJ2-2; 7 positions match TRBD1. The CDR3 spans 15 residues. With 2 bases clipped from V and 1 base from J, the junction kept 1 base outside the gene matches. The germline gives CDR1 MGHDK, CDR2 SYGVNS. This CDR3 is CASSEQGVNTGELFF. In nucleotides, the CDR3 is TGTGCCAGCAGTGAACAGGGGGTGAACACCGGGGAGCTGTTTTTT.